A selection of T cell receptor beta chains follows, all from one sample in a study of glioma-infiltrating T cells. TCRdb re-called the multiplex PCR reads through MiXCR, storing one row per CDR3 protein. The table lists a few hundred thousand distinct CDR3 sequences, roughly two fifths of them singletons. Sequencing input: glioma tissue, nonneoplastic brain tissue, or PBMCs (not recorded which). These receptors originate from a human donor with low-grade glioma or glioblastoma, undergoing nonglioma brain surgery, or in good health (not recorded which). CDR3s include the opening cysteine and the closing phenylalanine or tryptophan. Each record gives: J gene, V gene, CDR3 protein.

j_call: TRBJ2-7; v_call: TRBV20-1; cdr3_aa: CSAREYSYEQYF
j_call: TRBJ1-1; v_call: TRBV5-4; cdr3_aa: CASSLGTPLMNTEAFF
j_call: TRBJ2-1; v_call: TRBV7-2; cdr3_aa: CASSLQAGGRGEQFF
j_call: TRBJ2-5; v_call: TRBV27; cdr3_aa: CACRDSHQETQYF
j_call: TRBJ1-2; v_call: TRBV24-1; cdr3_aa: CATSDQGQSYGYTF
j_call: TRBJ1-2; v_call: TRBV7-9; cdr3_aa: CASSLADRGYGYTF
j_call: TRBJ2-3; v_call: TRBV7-2; cdr3_aa: CASSLPGTDTQYF
j_call: TRBJ1-1; v_call: TRBV20-1; cdr3_aa: CSARGSGLNTEAFF
j_call: TRBJ1-2; v_call: TRBV6-1; cdr3_aa: CAISDVGVANGYTF
j_call: TRBJ2-1; v_call: TRBV30; cdr3_aa: CAWDRIAGGSYNEQFF
j_call: TRBJ1-5; v_call: TRBV15; cdr3_aa: CATSRDPAQPQHF
j_call: TRBJ1-4; v_call: TRBV6-2/TRBV6-3; cdr3_aa: CASKAGFAGERLFF
j_call: TRBJ2-1; v_call: TRBV20-1; cdr3_aa: CSASDRRGGAYNEQFF
j_call: TRBJ1-2; v_call: TRBV3-1; cdr3_aa: CASSHSRSTYGYTF
j_call: TRBJ1-1; v_call: TRBV12-3/TRBV12-4; cdr3_aa: CASSFERGTEAFF
j_call: TRBJ1-2; v_call: TRBV7-3; cdr3_aa: CASSQGGGYGYTF
j_call: TRBJ2-7; v_call: TRBV18; cdr3_aa: CASSPLGLAGVNNEQYF
j_call: TRBJ1-1; v_call: TRBV20-1; cdr3_aa: CSANEGTEAFF
j_call: TRBJ2-2; v_call: TRBV6-1; cdr3_aa: CASSVLAENTGELFF
j_call: TRBJ2-3; v_call: TRBV5-1; cdr3_aa: CASSSGPRDTQYF
j_call: TRBJ2-3; v_call: TRBV11-3; cdr3_aa: CASSSRPTGTQYF
j_call: TRBJ2-3; v_call: TRBV20-1; cdr3_aa: CSAQLAGGYRDTQYF
j_call: TRBJ1-3; v_call: TRBV9; cdr3_aa: CASGTPRMDTIYF
j_call: TRBJ2-1; v_call: TRBV28; cdr3_aa: CASSNAYNEQFF
j_call: TRBJ2-5; v_call: TRBV4-2; cdr3_aa: CASSQERTGVETQYF
j_call: TRBJ2-2; v_call: TRBV15; cdr3_aa: CATIRDSGPGELFF
j_call: TRBJ2-1; v_call: TRBV7-3; cdr3_aa: CASSPRGLAGGGWRNEQFF
j_call: TRBJ2-7; v_call: TRBV18; cdr3_aa: CASSPSGRPINEQYF
j_call: TRBJ2-3; v_call: TRBV20-1; cdr3_aa: CSASSRDLDTQYF
j_call: TRBJ1-5; v_call: TRBV2; cdr3_aa: CASRPDLNQPQHF
j_call: TRBJ2-7; v_call: TRBV28; cdr3_aa: CASTFGGSAYEHYF
j_call: TRBJ1-1; v_call: TRBV4-2; cdr3_aa: CASSLGGGVPEAFF
j_call: TRBJ1-2; v_call: TRBV6-6; cdr3_aa: CASSYPQRQDDYGYTF
j_call: TRBJ2-1; v_call: TRBV4-3; cdr3_aa: CASTSGAGPYNEQFF
j_call: TRBJ1-2; v_call: TRBV6-2/TRBV6-3; cdr3_aa: CASSYLTGNYGYTF
j_call: TRBJ2-7; v_call: TRBV5-4; cdr3_aa: CASSLEPAHSYEQYF
j_call: TRBJ1-5; v_call: TRBV28; cdr3_aa: CASSFPGPGYQPQHF
j_call: TRBJ2-7; v_call: TRBV19; cdr3_aa: CASTQSRGSYEQYF
j_call: TRBJ2-6; v_call: TRBV28; cdr3_aa: CATQLSNSGANVLTF
j_call: TRBJ2-4; v_call: TRBV20-1; cdr3_aa: CSARDLTSGPNIQYF